This T cell receptor beta chain was recovered during a study of T cell responses to AZD1222 COVID-19 vaccine. There are 17 residues in the CDR3. The V gene end was trimmed by 0 bases and the J gene end by 9 bases; junction bases not matched to a gene: 10. Germline V gives CDR1 SNHLY, CDR2 FYNNEI. Produced via immunoSEQ multiplex PCR; TCRdb's table is partial and in-frame only. The sample records approximately 150,000 clones, 85% to 90% being singletons. This TCR was sampled from an adult in good health. The chain employs TRBV2 and TRBJ2-1; 11 positions agree with TRBD2. This sample comprised peripheral blood, obtained on day 0 of AZD1222 vaccination. CDR3 protein: CASSEARASGRTGEQFF. Written as DNA, the CDR3 is TGTGCCAGCAGTGAAGCGCGGGCTAGCGGGAGGACGGGTGAGCAGTTCTTC. Complete variable domain (other parts from reference TRBV2 and TRBJ2-1): EPEVTQTPSHQVTQMGQEVILRCVPISNHLYFYWYRQILGQKVEFLVSFYNNEISEKSEIFDDQFSVERPDGSNFTLKIRSTKLEDSAMYFCASSEARASGRTGEQFFGPGTRLTVL.